Listed below are T cell receptor beta chains from one sample, sequenced in a study of beta chain features in type 1 diabetes. The assay was immunoSEQ multiplex PCR, and TCRdb's table has in-frame clones only and misses some. The sample consists of around 250,000 clones, 11% to 15% of them appearing once. The sample was naive CD4+ T cells from blood. The origin of the receptors is a man in his thirties or forties with type 1 diabetes. Both conserved end residues are part of each CDR3. A D gene is named only where the DNA matches it firmly. For some rows the clone size is stated as once, few or many, or as a class when expanded; others skip it.

J	V	D	size	CDR3	DNA
TRBJ1-1	TRBV29-1	.	few	CSVDVTGTPAFF	TGCAGCGTTGATGTTACCGGGACTCCGGCTTTCTTT
TRBJ1-1	TRBV29-1	TRBD1	.	CSVTLDRENTEAFF	TGCAGCGTGACCTTGGACAGGGAGAACACTGAAGCTTTCTTT
TRBJ1-2	TRBV25-1	TRBD1	.	CASRGQGQNGYTF	TGTGCCAGCCGTGGACAGGGACAGAATGGCTACACCTTC
TRBJ2-3	TRBV9	TRBD2	few	CASSVESRGVADTQYF	TGTGCCAGCAGCGTAGAGTCGCGGGGGGTCGCCGATACGCAGTATTTT
TRBJ1-4	TRBV4-1	TRBD1	few	CASSVPGGNEKLFF	TGCGCCAGCAGCGTCCCAGGGGGAAATGAAAAACTGTTTTTT
TRBJ2-5	TRBV11-2	TRBD2	.	CASSTRTSGGRETQYF	TGTGCCAGCAGCACAAGGACTAGCGGGGGGCGAGAGACCCAGTACTTC
TRBJ2-2	TRBV29-1	TRBD1	.	CSVRTGSTGELFF	TGCAGCGTACGGACAGGGAGCACCGGGGAGCTGTTTTTT
TRBJ2-2	TRBV7-9	TRBD2	.	CASSPTSGGAGNTGELFF	TGTGCCAGCAGCCCTACTAGCGGGGGGGCCGGGAACACCGGGGAGCTGTTTTTT
TRBJ2-7	TRBV2	TRBD1	few	CASIPGQADEYEQYF	TGTGCCAGCATACCCGGACAGGCTGACGAGTACGAGCAGTACTTC
TRBJ2-1	TRBV5-4	TRBD2	few	CASSFPLGLAGEYEQFF	TGTGCCAGCAGCTTCCCCTTAGGACTAGCGGGAGAATACGAGCAGTTCTTC
TRBJ1-1	TRBV9	.	.	CASSVASGHTTEAFF	TGTGCCAGCAGCGTAGCCTCTGGACATACCACTGAAGCTTTCTTT
TRBJ2-5	TRBV30	TRBD2	.	CAWSGLAGGIQETQYF	TGTGCCTGGAGTGGGCTAGCGGGAGGGATTCAAGAGACCCAGTACTTC
TRBJ2-7	TRBV19	TRBD2	few	CASSMGAGRFYEQYF	TGTGCCAGTAGTATGGGAGCGGGGCGGTTCTACGAGCAGTACTTC
TRBJ2-5	TRBV12-5	TRBD2	few	CASGLVRGGQETQYF	TGTGCTAGTGGTTTGGTACGCGGGGGTCAAGAGACCCAGTACTTC
TRBJ1-2	TRBV30	TRBD1	.	CAWFRDRGNYGYTF	TGTGCCTGGTTCAGGGACAGGGGTAACTATGGCTACACCTTC
TRBJ2-5	TRBV9	TRBD2	.	CASSGPDPSGTQYF	TGTGCCAGCAGCGGGCCCGACCCTAGCGGGACCCAGTACTTC
TRBJ2-3	TRBV27	TRBD1	.	CASSPGTGIGTDTQYF	TGTGCCAGCAGTCCCGGGACAGGGATTGGCACAGATACGCAGTATTTT
TRBJ1-2	TRBV6-1	.	.	CASSDVDGYTF	TGTGCCAGCAGTGACGTTGATGGCTACACCTTC
TRBJ1-3	TRBV9	.	.	CASSAEIQFSGNTIYF	TGTGCCAGCAGCGCCGAAATACAGTTCTCTGGAAACACCATATATTTT
TRBJ1-5	TRBV10-3	TRBD1	.	CAISESGQGAVGNQPQHF	TGTGCCATCAGTGAGTCGGGGCAGGGGGCTGTAGGCAATCAGCCCCAGCATTTT
TRBJ2-7	TRBV5-6	.	few	CASSSSGSPYEQYF	TGTGCCAGCAGCTCTTCAGGGTCCCCCTACGAGCAGTACTTC
TRBJ2-5	TRBV6-1	.	few	CASRAGQYQETQYF	TGTGCCAGCAGGGCGGGACAGTACCAAGAGACCCAGTACTTC
TRBJ1-2	TRBV7-2	TRBD1	.	CASSARPRQGVHGYTF	TGTGCCAGCAGCGCCAGGCCCCGGCAGGGGGTACATGGCTACACCTTC
TRBJ2-7	TRBV5-1	.	few	CASSPLPSGYSYEQYF	TGCGCCAGCAGCCCGTTACCCTCAGGCTATTCCTACGAGCAGTACTTC
TRBJ2-3	TRBV5-1	.	few	CASSRVTWASTDTQYF	TGCGCCAGCAGCCGCGTGACCTGGGCGTCCACAGATACGCAGTATTTT
TRBJ1-2	TRBV4-1	TRBD1	few	CASSQDRGQGSGYTF	TGCGCCAGCAGCCAAGATCGGGGACAGGGTTCTGGCTACACCTTC
TRBJ1-4	TRBV9	.	.	CASSDQGTNEKLFF	TGTGCCAGCAGTGATCAGGGAACTAATGAAAAACTGTTTTTT
TRBJ2-1	TRBV23-1	TRBD1	few	CASSQERLQGDSYNEQFF	TGCGCCAGCAGTCAGGAGCGATTACAGGGGGACTCCTACAATGAGCAGTTCTTC
TRBJ2-3	TRBV5-4	TRBD2	.	CASSGGGITDTQYF	TGTGCCAGCAGCGGCGGGGGAATCACAGATACGCAGTATTTT
TRBJ1-5	TRBV5-1	.	.	CASSLAGERNQPQHF	TGCGCCAGCAGTCTGGCGGGGGAGCGCAATCAGCCCCAGCATTTT
TRBJ2-7	TRBV18	.	few	CASSPNNNYEQYF	TGTGCCAGCTCACCTAATAACAACTACGAGCAGTACTTC
TRBJ1-6	TRBV30	.	few	CAWSPDRVTYNSPLHF	TGTGCCTGGAGTCCGGATCGGGTCACCTATAATTCACCCCTCCACTTT
TRBJ2-3	TRBV5-1	.	.	CASSLGEGTDTQYF	TGCGCCAGCAGCTTGGGTGAGGGCACAGATACGCAGTATTTT
TRBJ1-6	TRBV19	TRBD1	.	CATWDRGHSPLHF	TGTGCCACCTGGGACAGGGGGCATTCACCCCTCCACTTT
TRBJ1-1	TRBV29-1	TRBD1	few	CSVLGGTEAFF	TGCAGCGTGCTGGGCGGGACAGAGGCTTTCTTT
TRBJ2-7	TRBV13	.	few	CASSGQGNYEQYF	TGTGCCAGCAGTGGTCAGGGGAACTACGAGCAGTACTTC
TRBJ1-1	TRBV7-9	.	.	CASSLVPGVNTEAFF	TGTGCCAGCAGCTTAGTCCCGGGGGTGAACACTGAAGCTTTCTTT
TRBJ2-4	TRBV5-1	TRBD1	few	CASSPQPGQDRGIQYF	TGCGCCAGCAGCCCCCAGCCAGGACAGGATCGGGGCATTCAGTACTTC